Below are 27 T cell receptor beta chains sequenced from a single sample in a study of blood T cell repertoires in COVID-19. Some clones are missing from TCRdb's copy, which holds only in-frame ones; the method was immunoSEQ multiplex PCR. Seen here are around 280,000 clones, around 88% observed once, and the top ten hold roughly 6.2%. Sequencing was done on a sample of PBMCs or T cells enriched from blood (not recorded which). These receptors were obtained from a woman between 35 and 50 years old who had recovered from COVID-19.

The V and J genes are TRBV7-2 and TRBJ2-3; a possible D gene is TRBD2 (5 bases). CDR1 and CDR2 (germline): SGHTA, FQGNSA. V was pared by 5 bases and J by 2 bases, with 11 bases between. The length of the CDR3 is 14 residues. CDR3 amino acids: CASSRRDFTDTQYF. CDR3 coding DNA: TGTGCCAGCAGCCGCCGGGATTTCACAGATACGCAGTATTTT. The variable domain in full, with the rest retrieved from reference TRBV7-2 and TRBJ2-3, is GAGVSQSPSNKVTEKGKDVELRCDPISGHTALYWYRQSLGQGLEFLIYFQGNSAPDKSGLPSDRFSAERTGGSVSTLTIQRTQQEDSAVYLCASSRRDFTDTQYFGPGTRLTVL.

This sequence joins TRBV21-1 and TRBJ2-7; TRBD1 is the table's D call, not checked against the DNA. TRBV21-1 is flagged as a pseudogene. The CDR3 runs to 17 residues. The DNA of the CDR3 is TGTGCCAGCACCTTCCCAAGGACAGGGGCCCGCTCCTACGAGCAGTACTTC. Translated: CASTFPRTGARSYEQYF.

V gene TRBV4-2 combines with J gene TRBJ2-2, with unresolved D. V was shortened by 1 base and J by 6 bases, with 12 bases between the two germline ends. Germline V CDR1 and CDR2: LGHNA, YNFKEQ. The length of the CDR3 is 15 residues. The chain's CDR3 is CASSQGGKFSGELFF. CDR3 nucleotides: TGTGCCAGCAGCCAAGGAGGAAAGTTTTCCGGGGAGCTGTTTTTT.

V is TRBV9 and J is TRBJ1-2; tentative D call: TRBD1 (6 bases). CDR3 size: 17 residues. Deletions cut 5 bases from V and 5 bases from J, with 25 bases between. CDR1 and CDR2 from the germline V gene are SGDLS and YYNGEE. The CDR3 region is CASREGTGISPGYGYTF. In DNA form, the CDR3 reads TGTGCCAGCAGAGAGGGAACAGGGATATCTCCCGGGTATGGCTACACCTTC.

The chain recombines TRBV12-3 or TRBV12-4 with TRBJ2-5, with D possibly TRBD2 on 5 matching bases. This CDR3 has 13 amino acids. Trimming removed 6 bases from V and 9 bases from J, with 17 bases in between. DNA of the CDR3: TGTGCCAGCAGCCCATTCCAGTCGGAGGCCCAGTACTTC. Its protein product is CASSPFQSEAQYF.

The CDR3 region is CASSLEGSGSWETQYF. CDR3 DNA: TGTGCCAGCAGCTTGGAGGGTAGCGGGAGCTGGGAGACCCAGTACTTC. The genes are TRBV5-5 and TRBJ2-5, with 9 bases that match TRBD2. Trimming removed 0 bases from V and 5 bases from J; junction bases left unmatched: 8. Germline V gene lookup returns CDR1 SGHKS and CDR2 YYEKEE (reference sequence). This CDR3 is built from 16 residues. The full variable domain, rest sourced from reference TRBV5-5 and TRBJ2-5, is DAGVTQSPTHLIKTRGQQVTLRCSPISGHKSVSWYQQVLGQGPQFIFQYYEKEERGRGNFPDRFSARQFPNYSSELNVNALLLGDSALYLCASSLEGSGSWETQYFGPGTRLLVL.

This chain connects TRBV30 to TRBJ2-1; 9 bases align to TRBD2. The CDR3 runs to 17 residues. In germline, CDR1 is GTSNPN, CDR2 SVGIG (reference sequence). Trimming at V came to 2 bases and at J to 4 bases, leaving 12 bases not matched to a gene. CDR3 region: CAWSPPPSSGTYNEQFF. Written as DNA, the CDR3 is TGTGCCTGGAGTCCGCCCCCTTCTAGCGGGACATACAATGAGCAGTTCTTC.

The chain links TRBV6-1 to TRBJ1-6, with a weak D call TRBD1 (6 bases). V was shortened by 4 bases and J by 4 bases, with 20 bases between the two germline ends. The CDR3 runs 18 residues. In germline, CDR1 is MNHNS, CDR2 SASEGT. CDR3 in DNA: TGTGCCAGCAGTGCCACCTCTGCAGGGAGGGGGTATAATTCACCCCTCCACTTT. Residues: CASSATSAGRGYNSPLHF.

V usage is TRBV5-4 and J usage is TRBJ1-1, with D hard to call. Trimming pared 6 bases from V and 1 base from J, leaving 10 bases between. This CDR3 spans 13 amino acids. Germline CDR1 SGHNT, CDR2 YYREEE (reference sequence). The CDR3 DNA follows: TGTGCCAGCACCCGAGGGAAGAACACTGAAGCTTTCTTT. This translates into CASTRGKNTEAFF.

In its sample, this clone was seen a few times. The J gene is TRBJ2-6, the V gene TRBV5-1; D is unclear. The V end was cut by 2 bases, the J end by 2 bases, with 8 bases between. This CDR3 spans 15 amino acids. CDR1 and CDR2 (germline): SGHRS, YFSETQ. CDR3 sequence reads: CASSLQLTGANVLTF. CDR3 sequence (DNA): TGCGCCAGCAGCTTACAGCTAACTGGGGCCAACGTCCTGACTTTC.

V is TRBV18 and J is TRBJ2-5, with 11 bases aligning to TRBD1. Germline CDR1 and CDR2: KGHSH and LQKENI. This CDR3 region has 14 residues. V shed 3 bases and J 4 bases; nucleotides not matched to a gene: 1. CDR3 nucleotide sequence: TGTGCCAGCTCACCCGGGACAGGGGGAGAGACCCAGTACTTC. Its protein is CASSPGTGGETQYF.

The V call is TRBV5-1, the J call TRBJ1-1; D call uncertain. The V gene lost 4 bases and the J gene lost 1 base, with 8 bases spanning the gap. CDR1 is SGHRS, CDR2 YFSETQ, per germline. This CDR3 is 13 amino acids long. CDR3 residues: CASSPQENTEAFF. The CDR3 nucleotides read TGCGCCAGCAGCCCCCAGGAGAACACTGAAGCTTTCTTT.

The V gene is TRBV11-3, the J gene TRBJ2-3; 7 positions agree with TRBD1. The CDR3 totals 14 residues. The ends lost 3 bases at V and 3 bases at J; junction bases unmatched: 3. Germline V gene sequence: CDR1 SGHNT, CDR2 YENEEA. The CDR3 bases are TGTGCCAGCAGCTTGGGACAGCCTACAGATACGCAGTATTTT. Its protein is CASSLGQPTDTQYF.

The chain links TRBV4-1 to TRBJ2-7, with TRBD2 matching over 8 bases. This CDR3 has 16 amino acids. CDR1 MGHRA and CDR2 YSYEKL come from the germline V gene. The ends lost 4 bases at V and 2 bases at J; junction bases unmatched: 10. The DNA of the CDR3 is TGCGCCAGCAGCCCGGGTGGGCGGGAGGCCACCTACGAGCAGTACTTC. This encodes CASSPGGREATYEQYF.

The chain combines TRBV13 with TRBJ2-7; 10 bases agree with TRBD1. The CDR3 runs to 16 residues. CDR1 is PRHDT, CDR2 FYEKMQ, per germline (reference sequence). The V and J ends lost 5 bases and 9 bases, in that order; junction bases with no gene match: 16. The CDR3 region is CASSRSTGTGVFGQYF. The CDR3 nucleotides read TGTGCCAGCAGCAGAAGCACCGGGACAGGGGTGTTTGGGCAGTACTTC.

This clone was detected a few times. This chain links TRBV28 with TRBJ1-1, with TRBD1 as a possible D gene (6 bases). Germline V CDR1 and CDR2: MDHEN, SYDVKM. The V and J ends lost 6 bases and 5 bases respectively, with 13 bases between them. The CDR3 spans 13 residues. This CDR3 is CASSPAQGTEAFF. CDR3 DNA: TGTGCCAGCAGCCCGGCCCAGGGGACTGAAGCTTTCTTT.

In nucleotides, the CDR3 is TGTGCCAGCAGCTCGCGGGGACGGGGAGCCTACGAGCAGTACTTC. As protein: CASSSRGRGAYEQYF. The gene calls are TRBV7-9 and TRBJ2-7; D might be TRBD2 (6 bases). V was trimmed by 4 bases and J by 2 bases, leaving 15 bases between them. Germline assignment: CDR1 SEHNR and CDR2 FQNEAQ (reference sequence). The CDR3 is 15 residues long.

This CDR3 reads CASSLFRSGSRYEQYF. As DNA, the CDR3 is TGTGCCAGCAGTTTATTTCGCAGCGGGAGTCGATACGAGCAGTACTTC. The chain uses TRBV27 and TRBJ2-7, with 8 positions matching TRBD2. CDR1 and CDR2 from the germline V gene are MNHEY and SMNVEV (reference sequence). The CDR3 totals 16 residues. V lost 1 base to trimming and J lost 4 bases; unmatched junction nucleotides: 9.

This chain links TRBV28 with TRBJ2-1, with D uncertain. Trimming pared 1 base from V and 7 bases from J, leaving 8 bases between. Germline assignment: CDR1 MDHEN and CDR2 SYDVKM. The CDR3 runs to 13 residues. CDR3 DNA: TGTGCCAGCAGTTTATTGTGGAGTAATGAGCAGTTCTTC. This translates into CASSLLWSNEQFF.

The chain recombines TRBV27 with TRBJ2-1, with TRBD2 as a possible D gene (5 bases). The CDR3 covers 14 residues. CDR1 is MNHEY and CDR2 is SMNVEV in the germline V gene (reference sequence). The V end lost 6 bases, the J end lost 0 bases, and 9 bases lay between the germline ends. The DNA of the CDR3 is TGTGCCAGCAGAGGAGGTAGCTCCTACAATGAGCAGTTCTTC. It is translated as CASRGGSSYNEQFF.

J is TRBJ2-3 and V is TRBV2; TRBD2 matches 13 bases. The V gene's germline CDR1 is SNHLY and CDR2 FYNNEI. J was trimmed by 2 bases and V by 9 bases; bases with no gene match: 5. The CDR3 contains 15 residues. The CDR3 DNA follows: TGTGCCAGTAGGGGACTAGCGGGATACACAGATACGCAGTATTTT. Translation gives CASRGLAGYTDTQYF.

In this sample, this clone turned up once. V gene TRBV18 combines with J gene TRBJ2-2; 9 bases fit TRBD1. The junction had 0 bases not matched to a gene; V was cut back by 4 bases and J by 0 bases. Germline CDR1 and CDR2: KGHSH and LQKENI. The CDR3 has 15 residues. CDR3 DNA sequence: TGTGCCAGCTCACGACAGGGGGCGAACACCGGGGAGCTGTTTTTT. Translated, it gives CASSRQGANTGELFF.

This clone occurred a few times. CDR3 in amino acids: CASTGTFGEKLFF. The DNA for the CDR3 is TGTGCCAGCACCGGGACATTTGGTGAAAAACTGTTTTTT. The chain is built from TRBV3-1 (or the pseudogene TRBV3-2) and TRBJ1-4, with a weak D call TRBD1 (6 bases). The CDR3 totals 13 residues. V was pared by 7 bases and J by 7 bases, with 13 bases between. Germline V gene sequence: CDR1 LGHDT, CDR2 YNNKEL (reference sequence).

The chain couples TRBV6-2 or TRBV6-3 to TRBJ2-3; no clear D. Trimming took off 0 bases at V and 0 bases at J, with 22 bases between the two ends. Germline V gene sequence: CDR1 MNHEY, CDR2 SVGEGT. The CDR3 is 20 amino acids. The CDR3 bases are TGTGCCAGCAGTTACTCAGCCGTTACCCTGGTCGTTTTTAGCACAGATACGCAGTATTTT. Translating it yields CASSYSAVTLVVFSTDTQYF.

The genes are TRBV7-3 and TRBJ2-5; 7 bases agree with TRBD2. The CDR3 runs 13 residues. J lost 9 bases, V lost 2 bases, and 6 bases had no gene match. Per the germline V gene, CDR1 is SGHTA and CDR2 is FQGTGA. This CDR3 is CASSLEGRGSQYF. Here the CDR3 DNA reads TGTGCCAGCAGCTTAGAAGGGCGGGGGTCCCAGTACTTC.

This clone has only one observation. The V and J genes are TRBV29-1 and TRBJ2-4; D uncertain. Germline V lookup: CDR1 SQVTM, CDR2 ANQGSEA. V lost 7 bases and J lost 0, with 10 bases in between. This CDR3 is built from 13 residues. The chain's CDR3 is CSAVDIAKNIQYF. CDR3 bases: TGCAGCGCTGTCGACATAGCCAAAAACATTCAGTACTTC.

The V gene is TRBV6-2 or TRBV6-3, the J gene TRBJ2-3, with 10 nucleotides matching TRBD2. Germline V lookup: CDR1 MNHEY, CDR2 SVGEGT. CDR3 length: 16 residues. Unmatched junction bases numbered 7, after V lost 5 bases and J lost 2 bases. CDR3 in DNA: TGTGCCAGCAGTCGCCAAGGACTAGCGGTCACAGATACGCAGTATTTT. Residues: CASSRQGLAVTDTQYF.